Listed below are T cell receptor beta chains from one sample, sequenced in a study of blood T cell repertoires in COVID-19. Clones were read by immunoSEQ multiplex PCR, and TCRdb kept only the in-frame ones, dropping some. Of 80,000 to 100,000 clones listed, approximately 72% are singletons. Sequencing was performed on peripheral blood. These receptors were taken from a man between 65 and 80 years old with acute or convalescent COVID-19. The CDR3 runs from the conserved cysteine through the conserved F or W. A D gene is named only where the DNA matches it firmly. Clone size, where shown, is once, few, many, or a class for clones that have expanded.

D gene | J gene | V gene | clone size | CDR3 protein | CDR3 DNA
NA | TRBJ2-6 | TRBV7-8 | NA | CASSAFILGSSGANVLTF | TGTGCCAGCAGCGCCTTTATATTGGGCAGCTCTGGGGCCAACGTCCTGACTTTC
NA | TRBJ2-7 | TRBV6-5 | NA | CASSSQPSSSYEQYF | TGTGCCAGCAGTTCCCAACCTTCTTCTAGCTACGAGCAGTACTTC
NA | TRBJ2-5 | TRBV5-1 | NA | CASSLDPMSRETQYF | TGCGCCAGCAGCTTGGACCCTATGTCTCGTGAGACCCAGTACTTC
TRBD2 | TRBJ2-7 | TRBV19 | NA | CASSLRTSGLPYEQYF | TGTGCCAGTAGTCTTCGGACTAGCGGCTTACCCTACGAGCAGTACTTC
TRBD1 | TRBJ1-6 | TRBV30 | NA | CAWSDRGAGGFRNSPLHF | TGTGCCTGGAGTGATAGAGGAGCAGGGGGGTTTCGTAATTCACCCCTCCACTTT
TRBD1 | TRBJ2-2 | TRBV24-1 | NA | CATSDLVGRQGEYTGELFF | TGTGCCACCAGTGACCTCGTGGGGAGACAGGGGGAATACACCGGGGAGCTGTTTTTT
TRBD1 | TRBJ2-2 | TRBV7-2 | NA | CASSPLDRVGTGELFF | TGTGCCAGCAGCCCCTTGGACAGGGTGGGCACCGGGGAGCTGTTTTTT
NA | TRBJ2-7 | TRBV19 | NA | CASSNYNEQYF | TGTGCCAGTAGTAACTACAACGAGCAGTACTTC
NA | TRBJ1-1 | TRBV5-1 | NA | CASSLGTANTEAFF | TGCGCCAGCAGCTTAGGGACTGCTAACACTGAAGCTTTCTTT
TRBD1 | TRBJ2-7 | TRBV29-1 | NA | CSVETPRTGAYEQYF | TGCAGCGTTGAAACCCCCCGGACAGGGGCCTACGAGCAGTACTTC
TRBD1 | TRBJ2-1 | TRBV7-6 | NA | CASSLGDRDEQFF | TGTGCCAGCAGCTTAGGGGACAGGGATGAGCAGTTCTTC
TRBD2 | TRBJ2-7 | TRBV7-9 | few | CASSLASGRLNEQYF | TGTGCCAGCAGCTTAGCTAGCGGGAGATTAAACGAGCAGTACTTC
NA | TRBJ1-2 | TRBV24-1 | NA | CATSEPNGIENGYTF | TGTGCCACCAGTGAACCCAACGGGATCGAGAATGGCTACACCTTC
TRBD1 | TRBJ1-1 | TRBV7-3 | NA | CASRGQGARNTEAFF | TGTGCCAGCAGGGGACAGGGGGCGAGAAACACTGAAGCTTTCTTT
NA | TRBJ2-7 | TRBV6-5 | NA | CASSPPGRGHEQYF | TGTGCCAGCAGTCCCCCGGGGCGGGGGCACGAGCAGTACTTC
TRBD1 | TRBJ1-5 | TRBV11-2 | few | CASSSGQGHNQPQHF | TGTGCCAGCAGCTCGGGACAGGGGCACAATCAGCCCCAGCATTTT
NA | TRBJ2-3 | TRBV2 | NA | CASSFGGRTDTQYF | TGTGCCAGCAGTTTCGGTGGGCGCACAGATACGCAGTATTTT
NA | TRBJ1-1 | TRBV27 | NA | CASSFGGMNTEAFF | TGTGCCAGCAGTTTTGGCGGAATGAACACTGAAGCTTTCTTT
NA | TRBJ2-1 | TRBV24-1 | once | CATSDFREQFF | TGTGCCACCAGTGATTTCCGGGAGCAGTTCTTC
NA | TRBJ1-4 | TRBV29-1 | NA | CSVEVNEKLFF | TGCAGCGTGGAGGTTAATGAAAAACTGTTTTTT
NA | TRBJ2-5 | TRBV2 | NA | CASSEVSIQETQYF | TGTGCCAGCAGTGAAGTATCTATACAAGAGACCCAGTACTTC
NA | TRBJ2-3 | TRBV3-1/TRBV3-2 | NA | CATARCGDADTQYF | TGTGCCACCGCCCGCTGCGGAGACGCAGATACGCAGTATTTT
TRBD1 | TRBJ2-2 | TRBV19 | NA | CASSRDRVGTGELFF | TGTGCCAGTAGCAGGGACAGGGTAGGCACCGGGGAGCTGTTTTTT
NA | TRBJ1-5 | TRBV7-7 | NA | CASSLGRHQPQHF | TGTGCTAGCAGCCTAGGGAGACATCAGCCCCAGCATTTT
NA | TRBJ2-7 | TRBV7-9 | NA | CASSPPGHSYEQYF | TGTGCCAGCAGCCCCCCGGGACACTCCTACGAGCAGTACTTC
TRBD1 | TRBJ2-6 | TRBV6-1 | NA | CASSARGTGDSGANVLTF | TGTGCCAGCAGTGCCCGAGGGACAGGGGACTCTGGGGCCAACGTCCTGACTTTC
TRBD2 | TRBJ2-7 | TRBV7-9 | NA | CASSLAGDPYEQYF | TGTGCCAGCAGCCTAGCGGGAGATCCCTACGAGCAGTACTTC
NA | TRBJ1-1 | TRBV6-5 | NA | CASSYMTGNTEAFF | TGTGCCAGCAGTTACATGACAGGGAACACTGAAGCTTTCTTT
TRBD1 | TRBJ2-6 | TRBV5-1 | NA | CASSAGQGALGANVLTF | TGCGCCAGCAGCGCAGGACAGGGGGCGCTTGGGGCCAACGTCCTGACTTTC
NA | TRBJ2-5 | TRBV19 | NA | CASSIGLLGGGEETQYF | TGTGCCAGTAGTATAGGGCTACTTGGAGGGGGGGAAGAGACCCAGTACTTC
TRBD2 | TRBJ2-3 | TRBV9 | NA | CASSVSGGGSDTQYF | TGTGCCAGCAGCGTAAGCGGCGGGGGTTCAGATACGCAGTATTTT
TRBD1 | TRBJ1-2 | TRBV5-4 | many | CASSSDRADYGYTF | TGTGCCAGCAGTTCGGACAGGGCCGACTATGGCTACACCTTC
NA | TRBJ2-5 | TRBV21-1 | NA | CASSPERYPPGLAFQETQYF | TGTGCCAGCAGCCCCGAGAGGTACCCCCCGGGACTAGCGTTCCAAGAGACCCAGTACTTC
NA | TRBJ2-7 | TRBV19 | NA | CASSIGRPTYEQYF | TGTGCCAGTAGTATAGGGAGGCCCACCTACGAGCAGTACTTC
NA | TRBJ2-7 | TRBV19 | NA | CASAIPEGGEQYF | TGTGCCAGTGCGATCCCCGAGGGTGGCGAGCAGTACTTC
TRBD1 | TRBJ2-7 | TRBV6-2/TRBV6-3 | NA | CASSPPGQSSYEQYF | TGTGCCAGCAGTCCACCGGGACAGTCGTCTTACGAGCAGTACTTC
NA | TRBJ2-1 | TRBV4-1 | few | CASSQGTGRSSYNEQFF | TGCGCCAGCAGCCAAGGTACTGGAAGGAGCTCCTACAATGAGCAGTTCTTC
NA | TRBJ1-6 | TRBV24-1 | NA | CATSDDWDSPLHF | TGTGCCACCAGTGACGACTGGGATTCACCCCTCCACTTT
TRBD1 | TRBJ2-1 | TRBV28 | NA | CASSTGQGFNEQFF | TGTGCCAGCAGTACGGGACAGGGATTCAATGAGCAGTTCTTC
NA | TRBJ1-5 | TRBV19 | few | CASCGGRDNQPQHF | TGTGCCAGCTGCGGGGGGCGCGACAATCAGCCCCAGCATTTT
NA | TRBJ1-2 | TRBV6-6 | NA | CASSSGTSGYGYTF | TGTGCCAGCAGTTCCGGGACTTCGGGGTATGGCTACACCTTC
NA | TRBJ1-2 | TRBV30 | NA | CAWSVGGLYGYTF | TGTGCCTGGAGTGTGGGCGGACTTTATGGCTACACCTTC
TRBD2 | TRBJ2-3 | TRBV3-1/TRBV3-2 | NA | CASSQDSGGTQYF | TGTGCCAGCAGCCAAGATTCGGGAGGGACGCAGTATTTT
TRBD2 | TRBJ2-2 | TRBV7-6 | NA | CASSSGLAGGGTGELFF | TGTGCCAGCAGCTCGGGACTAGCGGGAGGGGGCACCGGGGAGCTGTTTTTT
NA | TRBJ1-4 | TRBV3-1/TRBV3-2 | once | CASSLLVANEKLFF | TGTGCCAGCAGCCTCCTAGTTGCTAATGAAAAACTGTTTTTT
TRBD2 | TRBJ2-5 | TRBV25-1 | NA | CASSVGAGGGETQYF | TGTGCCAGCAGTGTTGGTGCGGGAGGCGGCGAGACCCAGTACTTC
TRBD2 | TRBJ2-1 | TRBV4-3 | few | CASSQGTGLAGRDEQFF | TGCGCCAGCAGCCAAGGGACGGGACTAGCGGGACGTGATGAGCAGTTCTTC
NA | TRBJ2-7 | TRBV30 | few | CAWSRVYEQYF | TGTGCCTGGAGCCGGGTGTACGAGCAGTACTTC
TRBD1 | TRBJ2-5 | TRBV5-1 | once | CASSSGGWETQYF | TGCGCCAGCAGCTCAGGGGGCTGGGAGACCCAGTACTTC
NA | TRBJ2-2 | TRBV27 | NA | CASSPTGSGELFF | TGTGCCAGCAGTCCAACAGGGTCCGGGGAGCTGTTTTTT
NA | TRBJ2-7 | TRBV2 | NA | CASTGASYEQYF | TGTGCCAGCACTGGGGCCTCCTACGAGCAGTACTTC
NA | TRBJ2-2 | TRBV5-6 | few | CASETLYRDTGELFF | TGTGCCAGCGAGACCCTGTACAGGGACACCGGGGAGCTGTTTTTT
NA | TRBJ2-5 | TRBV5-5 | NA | CASSRRPPRGSSQETQYF | TGTGCCAGCAGCAGAAGGCCCCCCAGGGGAAGTAGCCAAGAGACCCAGTACTTC